This entry lists 25 T cell receptor beta chains sequenced from one sample in a study of cytomegalovirus exposure and HLA in healthy donors. Vbeta (60) and Jbeta (13) primers were used in the PCR. Method: immunoSEQ multiplex PCR; TCRdb's copy keeps in-frame clones and lacks some. This sample has about 110,000 clones, with about four fifths found just once. Sequenced sample: PBMCs. The source of these receptors is a man aged 25 to 45 in good health and CMV-seropositive.

V and J are TRBV6-5 and TRBJ1-6; 7 nucleotides agree with TRBD1. Trimming at V came to 6 bases and at J to 9 bases, leaving 8 bases not matched to a gene. Per the germline V gene, CDR1 is MNHEY and CDR2 is SVGAGI. The CDR3 runs to 14 residues. CDR3 protein: CASSRTGFRSPLHF. CDR3 nucleotides: TGTGCCAGCAGCCGGACAGGTTTCCGTTCACCCCTCCACTTT.

The gene calls are TRBV5-5 and TRBJ2-7, with D uncertain. V was clipped by 1 base and J by 3 bases, with 5 bases between them. Germline values: CDR1 SGHKS, CDR2 YYEKEE (reference sequence). CDR3 size: 12 residues. The CDR3 region has the DNA TGTGCCAGCAGCTTGATGAGCTACGAGCAGTACTTC. Its translation: CASSLMSYEQYF.

The chain carries TRBV19 and TRBJ1-1, with D possibly matching TRBD1 (6 bases). V was cut by 6 bases and J by 1 base, with 9 bases left in between. From germline, CDR1 is LNHDA and CDR2 SQIVND (reference sequence). The CDR3 runs 13 residues. CDR3 sequence reads: CASSRDKNTEAFF. The CDR3 DNA sequence: TGTGCCAGTAGCAGGGACAAGAACACTGAAGCTTTCTTT.

The rearrangement uses TRBV4-1 and TRBJ2-1; weak D call: TRBD1 (5 bases). This CDR3 spans 15 amino acids. Germline V lookup: CDR1 MGHRA, CDR2 YSYEKL. V was shortened by 1 base and J by 3 bases, with 10 bases between the two germline ends. The CDR3 loop is CASSQGGQDYNEQFF. The CDR3 DNA is TGCGCCAGCAGCCAAGGGGGCCAAGACTACAATGAGCAGTTCTTC.

The CDR3 here is CASSVGGHNYGYTF. The CDR3 bases are TGTGCCAGCAGTGTCGGGGGGCATAACTATGGCTACACCTTC. The chain joins TRBV2 to TRBJ1-2, with TRBD1 as a possible D gene (6 bases). The CDR3 extends over 14 amino acids. Germline values: CDR1 SNHLY, CDR2 FYNNEI. V dropped 4 bases and J dropped 1 base, with 10 bases sitting between them.

The V and J genes are TRBV5-1 and TRBJ2-5; 7 bases line up with TRBD1. The CDR3 spans 14 residues. The germline gives CDR1 SGHRS, CDR2 YFSETQ. J was trimmed by 5 bases and V by 3 bases; bases with no gene match: 7. CDR3: CASSWLDRLETQYF. CDR3 in DNA: TGCGCCAGCAGCTGGCTGGACAGGCTGGAGACCCAGTACTTC.

The chain is built from TRBV5-1 and TRBJ2-7, with 8 bases that match TRBD1. This CDR3 is built from 11 residues. Germline trimming cut 3 bases from V and 10 bases from J; bases unmatched to any gene: 3. Germline values: CDR1 SGHRS, CDR2 YFSETQ. CDR3 region: CASSYGQGQYF. Here the CDR3 DNA reads TGCGCCAGCAGCTATGGACAGGGTCAGTACTTC.

This sequence joins TRBV5-5 and TRBJ2-5, with 10 positions matching TRBD1. The CDR3 spans 14 residues. V lost 4 bases, J lost 5 bases, and 5 bases stayed unmatched. CDR1 and CDR2 (germline): SGHKS, YYEKEE (reference sequence). CDR3 nucleotide sequence: TGTGCCAGCAGCGTGGACAGGGGGTGGGAGACCCAGTACTTC. Translation gives CASSVDRGWETQYF.

This clone came up a few times. This chain connects TRBV11-2 to TRBJ2-3; D possibly corresponds to TRBD2 (6 bases). The V and J ends lost 4 bases and 0 bases respectively, with 23 bases between them. Germline V gene lookup returns CDR1 SGHAT and CDR2 FQNNGV. The CDR3 runs 19 residues. CDR3 nucleotide sequence: TGTGCCAGCAGCTCCAAGAGCCCCCGGGGACTTGCTAGCACAGATACGCAGTATTTT. Translated, it gives CASSSKSPRGLASTDTQYF.

This clone was detected only a few times. This chain joins TRBV11-1 and TRBJ1-2, with D unresolved. Germline V gives CDR1 SGHAT, CDR2 FQDESV (reference sequence). CDR3 size: 15 residues. V was cut by 1 base and J by 1 base, with 10 bases left in between. The CDR3 reads CASSLEFGGNYGYTF. CDR3 nucleotide sequence: TGTGCCAGCAGCTTAGAATTCGGCGGTAACTATGGCTACACCTTC.

J is TRBJ2-5 and V is TRBV7-9; tentatively, D is TRBD1 (6 bases). The end of the DNA is better explained by TRBJ2-7, so the J call may be wrong. Germline V gene sequence: CDR1 SEHNR, CDR2 FQNEAQ (reference sequence). The CDR3 totals 14 residues. In DNA, the CDR3 is TGTGCCAGCAGCCAGAGGACAGAAACCTACGAGCAGTACTTC. This translates into CASSQRTETYEQYF.

The chain combines TRBV4-1 with TRBJ2-5, with D possibly being TRBD2 (5 bases). The CDR3 extends over 17 amino acids. CDR1 is MGHRA, CDR2 YSYEKL, per germline. V lost 0 bases and J 0 bases, leaving 14 bases between the germline ends. CDR3 loop: CASSQDRVAGNQETQYF. As DNA, the CDR3 is TGCGCCAGCAGCCAAGATAGGGTGGCGGGCAACCAAGAGACCCAGTACTTC.

This chain joins TRBV7-9 and TRBJ1-6, with 7 bases fitting TRBD1. V lost 5 bases, J lost 7 bases, and 11 bases stayed unmatched. The CDR3 has 16 residues. Germline V CDR1 and CDR2: SEHNR, FQNEAQ (reference sequence). CDR3 sequence: CASSQTTGVGNSPLHF. The CDR3 region has the DNA TGTGCCAGCAGCCAAACTACAGGGGTCGGAAATTCACCCCTCCACTTT.

The chain links TRBV7-6 to TRBJ2-2; 9 nucleotides line up with TRBD1. The germline V gene encodes CDR1 SGHVS and CDR2 FNYEAQ. The CDR3 extends over 16 amino acids. J was trimmed by 7 bases and V by 3 bases; bases with no gene match: 9. CDR3 sequence reads: CASSLGPGQGRGELFF. In nucleotides, the CDR3 is TGTGCCAGCAGCTTGGGTCCGGGACAGGGTCGCGGGGAGCTGTTTTTT.

This rearrangement joins TRBV5-1 to TRBJ2-5; D may be TRBD2 (6 bases). CDR1 is SGHRS, CDR2 YFSETQ, per germline. Between the trimmed V and J ends, which lost 1 base and 5 bases, there was a span of 12 bases. There are 14 residues in the CDR3. This CDR3 reads CASSLSRGMETQYF. The CDR3 nucleotides are TGCGCCAGCAGCTTGTCGCGGGGCATGGAGACCCAGTACTTC.

The chain combines TRBV4-2 with TRBJ1-2, with D perhaps matching TRBD1 (6 bases). The germline V gene has CDR1 LGHNA and CDR2 YNFKEQ. The CDR3 contains 16 residues. Deletions cut 0 bases from V and 6 bases from J, with 17 bases between. The CDR3 sequence: CASSQELPGVGHGYTF. CDR3 coding DNA: TGTGCCAGCAGCCAAGAACTTCCAGGGGTTGGTCATGGCTACACCTTC.

This chain links TRBV19 with TRBJ2-3; 8 bases match TRBD1. Germline assignment: CDR1 LNHDA and CDR2 SQIVND (reference sequence). The CDR3 covers 16 residues. J lost 2 bases, V lost 4 bases, and 8 bases had no gene match. This chain's CDR3 is CASSKPRTGHTDTQYF. CDR3 DNA sequence: TGTGCCAGTAGTAAACCCCGGACAGGGCACACAGATACGCAGTATTTT.

The chain recombines TRBV18 with TRBJ1-2, with 7 bases identical to TRBD1. Per germline, CDR1 KGHSH and CDR2 LQKENI. The CDR3 covers 15 residues. V lost 3 bases to trimming and J lost 2 bases; unmatched junction nucleotides: 6. The CDR3, as DNA: TGTGCCAGCTCACCTGGGCCAGGGGGGAACTATGGCTACACCTTC. This codes for CASSPGPGGNYGYTF.

V is TRBV6-4 and J is TRBJ2-3, with 12 nucleotides matching TRBD2. Germline values: CDR1 MRHNA, CDR2 SNTAGT. CDR3 length: 16 amino acids. With V trimmed by 4 bases and J by 0 bases, 2 bases remained unmatched. The CDR3 DNA sequence: TGTGCCAGCAGTGCCGGGACTAGCGGGAGCACAGATACGCAGTATTTT. Amino acid sequence: CASSAGTSGSTDTQYF.

V usage is TRBV7-9 and J usage is TRBJ2-7, with 8 bases lining up with TRBD1. From germline, CDR1 is SEHNR and CDR2 FQNEAQ (reference sequence). The CDR3 runs to 16 residues. V dropped 5 bases and J dropped 7; count of bases not matched to a gene: 16. CDR3 in amino acids: CASSPKGQGAAGEQYF. The CDR3, as DNA: TGTGCCAGCAGCCCCAAGGGTCAGGGGGCCGCCGGGGAGCAGTACTTC.

The chain combines TRBV5-1 with TRBJ2-1; 13 nucleotides match TRBD2. This CDR3 contains 16 residues. Germline V gene sequence: CDR1 SGHRS, CDR2 YFSETQ. Germline trimming cut 0 bases from V and 6 bases from J; bases unmatched to any gene: 3. CDR3 sequence (DNA): TGCGCCAGCAGCTTGGGACTAGCGGGAGGTTCCAATGAGCAGTTCTTC. Its protein is CASSLGLAGGSNEQFF.

V and J are TRBV27 and TRBJ2-5; 12 bases match TRBD2. The V gene end was trimmed by 6 bases and the J gene end by 1 base; junction bases not matched to a gene: 6. This CDR3 is 16 amino acids long. Germline CDR1 is MNHEY and CDR2 is SMNVEV (reference sequence). CDR3 in amino acids: CASRGGTSGFQETQYF. The DNA for the CDR3 is TGTGCCAGCAGGGGGGGGACTAGCGGGTTCCAAGAGACCCAGTACTTC.

As for this clone: Other DNA sequences in the sample encode the same CDR3. The chain uses TRBV5-1 and TRBJ1-1, with D unresolved. The germline gives CDR1 SGHRS, CDR2 YFSETQ. This CDR3 region has 14 residues. V was pared by 0 bases and J by 2 bases, with 8 bases between. As DNA, the CDR3 is TGCGCCAGCAGCTTGGAAACGGGTAACACTGAAGCTTTCTTT. This codes for CASSLETGNTEAFF.

The rearrangement uses TRBV5-4 and TRBJ2-3, with TRBD1 matching 10 bases. The CDR3 covers 15 residues. Germline assignment: CDR1 SGHNT and CDR2 YYREEE (reference sequence). V gave up 5 bases and J gave up 5 bases; unmatched junction bases: 8. The CDR3 DNA reads TGTGCCAGCAGGCCGGGACAGGGGTCATTAGATACGCAGTATTTT. Its translation is CASRPGQGSLDTQYF.

This chain joins TRBV28 and TRBJ2-3; D unresolved. Germline CDR1 is MDHEN and CDR2 is SYDVKM. The CDR3 contains 13 residues. V lost 5 bases to trimming and J lost 0 bases, with 6 bases between them. The CDR3 reads CASSPISTDTQYF. The CDR3 nucleotides read TGTGCCAGCAGTCCCATCAGCACAGATACGCAGTATTTT.